These 11 T cell receptor beta chains originate from one sample sequenced in a study of cytomegalovirus exposure and HLA in healthy donors. Vbeta (60) and Jbeta (13) primers were used in the PCR. This table comes from immunoSEQ multiplex PCR, and its TCRdb copy is limited to in-frame clones, with some not included. The sample carries about 280,000 clones, 70% to 90% recorded once. Input material: PBMCs. These receptors originate from a woman younger than 30 in good health and CMV-seronegative.

The chain carries TRBV6-4 and TRBJ2-3; 8 bases match TRBD2. The trim removed 8 bases at V and 5 bases at J, leaving 3 bases unmatched. CDR3 length: 12 amino acids. Germline V gene sequence: CDR1 MRHNA, CDR2 SNTAGT. CDR3 protein: CASSAGGDTQYF. In nucleotides, the CDR3 is TGTGCCAGCTCGGCGGGGGGAGATACGCAGTATTTT.

The chain recombines TRBV10-2 with TRBJ1-1, with a possible D match to TRBD1 (5 bases). Between the trimmed V and J ends, which lost 2 bases and 5 bases, there was a span of 12 bases. Germline V gene data show CDR1 as WSHSY and CDR2 as SAAADI. This CDR3 has 14 amino acids. The CDR3 loop is CASSEGGGSTEAFF. As DNA, the CDR3 is TGCGCCAGCAGTGAGGGGGGAGGGAGTACTGAAGCTTTCTTT.

The chain has TRBV29-1 and TRBJ1-1; unclear D gene. The CDR3 runs to 12 residues. Germline V lookup: CDR1 SQVTM, CDR2 ANQGSEA. Deletions cut 6 bases from V and 0 bases from J, with 8 bases between. CDR3 bases: TGCAGCGTCCATTACATGAACACTGAAGCTTTCTTT. This codes for CSVHYMNTEAFF.

This chain connects TRBV6-5 to TRBJ1-6; D is undetermined. CDR3 length equals 13 residues. Germline V gene lookup returns CDR1 MNHEY and CDR2 SVGAGI. Trimming removed 0 bases from V and 8 bases from J, with 5 bases in between. CDR3 sequence: CASSYSGDSPLHF. The DNA of the CDR3 is TGTGCCAGCAGTTACTCGGGAGATTCACCCCTCCACTTT.

This chain uses TRBV10-3 with TRBJ2-7; 12 positions agree with TRBD2. The germline V gene encodes CDR1 ENHRY and CDR2 SYGVKD. V was clipped by 9 bases and J by 3 bases; unmatched bases: 3. The length of the CDR3 is 13 residues. Written as DNA, the CDR3 is TGTGCCATTACTAGCGGGGGGAACTACGAGCAGTACTTC. It specifies CAITSGGNYEQYF.

This clone was seen a single time. The V gene is TRBV7-6, the J gene TRBJ1-1, with no clear D. Trimming removed 4 bases from V and 1 base from J, with 13 bases in between. CDR1 SGHVS and CDR2 FNYEAQ come from the germline V gene. This CDR3 region has 15 residues. DNA of the CDR3: TGTGCCAGCAGCTGGGCCGGCATTTCGAACACTGAAGCTTTCTTT. Its protein is CASSWAGISNTEAFF.

Only one count was recorded for this clone. This sequence joins TRBV28 and TRBJ1-2; D remains unclear. The ends were cut back, 1 base at V and 3 bases at J, with 15 bases in the middle. This CDR3 region has 16 residues. Germline V gene sequence: CDR1 MDHEN, CDR2 SYDVKM. CDR3 protein: CASSLSGSLSHYGYTF. CDR3 coding DNA: TGTGCCAGCAGTTTATCGGGGTCTCTCAGCCACTATGGCTACACCTTC.

This chain links TRBV6-5 with TRBJ1-3; D may be TRBD1 (5 bases). This CDR3 comprises 14 residues. Germline CDR1 MNHEY, CDR2 SVGAGI. V was clipped by 6 bases and J by 4 bases, with 13 bases between them. CDR3 DNA: TGTGCCAGCAGGGAGACAGTTGGGGGAAACACCATATATTTT. Its translation is CASRETVGGNTIYF.

The V call is TRBV6-1, the J call TRBJ2-7; 7 bases align to TRBD1. The CDR3 covers 12 residues. The germline V gene has CDR1 MNHNS and CDR2 SASEGT. Unmatched junction bases numbered 13, after V lost 11 bases and J lost 9 bases. The CDR3 protein is CAVQGTPKAQYF. CDR3 DNA sequence: TGTGCCGTACAGGGGACGCCTAAGGCGCAGTACTTC.

The chain combines TRBV6-5 with TRBJ1-2; 9 bases match TRBD1. Per germline, CDR1 MNHEY and CDR2 SVGAGI. The CDR3 covers 14 residues. With 8 bases clipped from V and 4 bases from J, the junction kept 8 bases outside the gene matches. The CDR3 spells CASSSGTGRYGYTF. The CDR3 DNA is TGTGCCAGCTCTTCCGGGACAGGGCGCTATGGCTACACCTTC.

V and J are TRBV7-2 and TRBJ1-3; 7 nucleotides line up with TRBD1. The CDR3 consists of 15 residues. After removal of 5 bases from V and 6 bases from J, the junction contained 10 bases not matched to a gene. In germline, CDR1 is SGHTA, CDR2 FQGNSA. The CDR3 is CASSMTGQSTNTIYF. In DNA, the CDR3 is TGTGCCAGCAGCATGACGGGACAGTCGACAAACACCATATATTTT.